The 4 T cell receptor beta chains in this list originate from one sample, sequenced in a study of CD8+CD57+ T cells in acquired aplastic anemia. Flow cytometry had shown expanded CD8+CD57+ cells in the patients chosen for sequencing. Both TCR beta VDJ combination and CDR3 sequence profiling were carried out. Genomic DNA was the template for this profiling. Using its own MiXCR run on the reads, TCRdb lists one record per CDR3 protein. The sample consists of about 470,000 distinct CDR3 sequences, roughly a third of them appearing once. Sequencing was done on a sample of sorted CD4+, CD8+, or CD8+CD57+ T cells (not recorded which) from PBMCs. The receptor source for this set is a human donor with aplastic anemia.

This chain connects TRBV19 to TRBJ1-6, with 9 bases aligning to TRBD1. The CDR3 runs to 16 residues. Per germline, CDR1 LNHDA and CDR2 SQIVND (reference sequence). The trim removed 9 bases at V and 7 bases at J, leaving 13 bases unmatched. CDR3 nucleotides: TGTGCCAGCAGCCCCCCCGGGACAGGGCGAAATTCACCCCTCCACTTT. Its translation: CASSPPGTGRNSPLHF.

The sample holds many counts of this clonotype. The chain is built from TRBV9 and TRBJ1-6; 7 nucleotides match TRBD1. Per germline, CDR1 SGDLS and CDR2 YYNGEE. After removal of 0 bases from V and 10 bases from J, the junction contained 7 bases not matched to a gene. CDR3 length: 15 amino acids. The CDR3 DNA reads as TGTGCCAGCAGCGTAGGCGTCAGGGGGAACTCACCCCTCCACTTT. It translates to CASSVGVRGNSPLHF.

This clonotype has ten or more counts. This chain links TRBV29-1 with TRBJ1-1, with a possible D match to TRBD1 (6 bases). The length of the CDR3 is 12 residues. Germline CDR1 SQVTM, CDR2 ANQGSEA. V lost 6 bases and J 6 bases, leaving 14 bases between the germline ends. The CDR3, as DNA: TGCAGCGTGGGGGGGGCTGGGGCTGAAGCTTTCTTT. Protein product: CSVGGAGAEAFF.

A few counts support this clonotype. This may be a read error: a much more frequent sequence differs by one nucleotide. This chain joins TRBV2 and TRBJ1-5, with D tentatively TRBD1 (5 bases). Trimming cost V 7 bases and J 5 bases, with 18 bases left between them. Looked up from germline, CDR1 is SNHLY and CDR2 is FYNNEI. This CDR3 has 15 residues. CDR3 amino acids: CASTTLAGGDQPQHF. CDR3 nucleotides: TGTGCCAGCACGACCCTCGCAGGAGGGGATCAGCCCCAGCATTTT.